These T cell receptor beta chains were read from a single sample in a study of blood T cell repertoires in COVID-19. The assay was immunoSEQ multiplex PCR, and TCRdb's table has in-frame clones only and misses some. The sample lists approximately 160,000 clones, around four fifths occurring once. The sequenced material came from peripheral blood. These receptors all come from a man aged 70 or older who had recovered from COVID-19. CDR3s include the opening cysteine and the closing phenylalanine or tryptophan. The order of the fields is J gene, CDR3 length, V gene, CDR3 protein.

TRBJ2-5,16,TRBV3-1/TRBV3-2,CASSQELTSVQETQYF
TRBJ1-2,13,TRBV2,CASSRGRRSGYTF
TRBJ2-7,13,TRBV14,CASSQTGTKRMFF
TRBJ2-2,14,TRBV27,CASRLGQVGGELFF
TRBJ1-1,14,TRBV4-3,CASKDRRWNTEAFF
TRBJ2-1,16,TRBV6-2/TRBV6-3,CASSYATSGSYNEQFF
TRBJ1-2,14,TRBV5-1,CASSWGQGEYGYTF
TRBJ2-7,15,TRBV7-2,CASSLLAGGGYEQYF
TRBJ2-7,15,TRBV7-2,CASSQGGGSSYEQYF
TRBJ2-7,13,TRBV10-3,CAISGTSGIEQYF
TRBJ2-7,16,TRBV4-3,CASSQDSGLAGGRQYF
TRBJ2-1,13,TRBV11-2,CASSRGLDNEQFF
TRBJ2-1,15,TRBV2,CASTLGQGAYNEQFF
TRBJ1-5,13,TRBV19,CASSFPARQPQHF
TRBJ2-7,16,TRBV7-9,CASSLAPLAGGYEQYF
TRBJ2-2,15,TRBV7-2,CASSTSGRALGELFF
TRBJ2-3,12,TRBV7-2,CASSSGADTQYF
TRBJ2-7,14,TRBV6-2/TRBV6-3,CASSSGTLIYEQYF
TRBJ2-3,16,TRBV6-5,CASSYSKGQGVHTQYF
TRBJ2-7,16,TRBV28,CASSQSWGPSSYEQYF
TRBJ1-3,13,TRBV30,CAWSGSSGNTIYF
TRBJ2-5,10,TRBV20-1,CSARYETQYF
TRBJ2-1,15,TRBV2,CASSQGTSGRVEQFF
TRBJ2-7,19,TRBV4-3,CASSQWVSTGLAENYEQYF
TRBJ2-7,16,TRBV6-5,CASSYSSGTGGFEQYF
TRBJ2-1,17,TRBV27,CASSRPGLAGVGNEQFF
TRBJ2-1,15,TRBV9,CASSVGGGSTNEQFF
TRBJ2-7,15,TRBV6-5,CASRHRDKQPYEQYF
TRBJ1-2,14,TRBV7-2,CASSATTGDYGYTF
TRBJ2-1,15,TRBV7-2,CASSLGGTEFNEQFF
TRBJ2-5,14,TRBV5-1,CASSFGPGDETQYF
TRBJ2-2,15,TRBV19,CASSRRERDTGELFF
TRBJ1-1,14,TRBV3-1/TRBV3-2,CASSLTLRDTEAFF
TRBJ2-3,16,TRBV6-1,CASSEMASGTTDTQYF
TRBJ2-3,14,TRBV6-5,CAGGLAGRQDTQYF
TRBJ2-5,13,TRBV10-2,CASSVLAEETQYF